This paragraph covers one TCR beta chain sequence. These data originate in a study of cytomegalovirus exposure and HLA in healthy donors. The PCR ran on 60 Vbeta and 13 Jbeta primers. Assay: immunoSEQ multiplex PCR; the TCRdb copy retains only in-frame clones and omits some. The sample shows roughly 200,000 clones, roughly 13% of them seen only once. Sequenced material: PBMCs. This sequence originates from a man aged 50 to 60 in good health and CMV-seropositive.

CDR3 sequence reads: CASSYRPMKRGHGELFF. The CDR3 coding sequence is TGTGCCAGCAGTTATCGCCCCATGAAAAGGGGACACGGGGAGCTGTTTTTT. The rearrangement joins TRBV27 to TRBJ2-2; possible D gene TRBD1, 6 bases. The germline CDR1 and CDR2 sequences are MNHEY and SMNVEV (reference sequence). V dropped 4 bases and J dropped 7 bases, with 22 bases sitting between them. This CDR3 has 17 residues.